This T cell receptor beta chain was identified during a study of T-cell memory formation after mild COVID-19. Only a few counts were recorded for this clonotype. Its antigen is unidentified. Study-level points and caveats: CD4/CD8 balance characterized clones contracting day 15 to 85, and CD4+ skew characterized later expanders.

Losses at the gene ends were 2 bases for V and 2 bases for J; bases not matched to a gene: 9. The CDR3 has 17 amino acids. In germline, CDR1 is MGHRA, CDR2 YSYEKL. TCRdb ran MiXCR on the 5' RACE reads and lists one entry per CDR3 protein. In the table there are just over 150,000 distinct CDR3 sequences, 31% of which are singletons. This rearrangement joins TRBV4-1 to TRBJ2-3; 8 bases are a match to TRBD1. Sequenced sample: PBMCs or a T cell subset sorted from them (not recorded which). The TCR comes from an adult woman who had mild COVID-19 (a few samples of this study predate the infection). Cell type and time point are not known. For the CDR3, the DNA is TGCGCCAGCAGCCAACGTCACACAGGGGGTGCCACAGATACGCAGTATTTT. The encoded protein is CASSQRHTGGATDTQYF.